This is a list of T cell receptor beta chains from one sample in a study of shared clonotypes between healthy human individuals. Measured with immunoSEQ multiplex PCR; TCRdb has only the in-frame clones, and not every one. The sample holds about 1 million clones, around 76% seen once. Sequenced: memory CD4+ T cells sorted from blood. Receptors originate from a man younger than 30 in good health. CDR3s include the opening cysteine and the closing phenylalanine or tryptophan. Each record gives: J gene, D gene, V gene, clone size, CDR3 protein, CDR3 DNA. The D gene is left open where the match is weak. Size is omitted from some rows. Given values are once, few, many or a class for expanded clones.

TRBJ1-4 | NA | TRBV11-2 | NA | CASSPGGATNEKLFF | TGTGCCAGCAGCCCCGGAGGGGCAACTAATGAAAAACTGTTTTTT
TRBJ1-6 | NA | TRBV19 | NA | CASSDRNYNSPLHF | TGTGCCAGTAGCGACAGGAACTATAATTCACCCCTCCACTTT
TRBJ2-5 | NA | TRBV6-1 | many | CASKQGVIGTQYF | TGTGCCAGCAAACAGGGTGTTATCGGGACCCAGTACTTC
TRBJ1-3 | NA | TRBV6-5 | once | CASSYSGRNSGNTIYF | TGTGCCAGCAGTTACTCGGGCAGAAACTCTGGAAACACCATATATTTT
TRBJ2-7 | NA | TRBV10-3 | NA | CAISEDRFGQYF | TGTGCCATCAGTGAGGACAGGTTTGGGCAGTACTTC
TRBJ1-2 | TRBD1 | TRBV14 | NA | CASSQVRQGPGYTF | TGTGCCAGCAGCCAAGTACGACAGGGTCCTGGCTACACCTTC
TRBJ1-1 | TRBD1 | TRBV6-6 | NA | CASSYEGARTEAFF | TGTGCCAGCAGTTACGAGGGGGCTCGTACTGAAGCTTTCTTT
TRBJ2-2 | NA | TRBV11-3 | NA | CATRLNTGELFF | TGTGCCACGAGGTTGAACACCGGGGAGCTGTTTTTT
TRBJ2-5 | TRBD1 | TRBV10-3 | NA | CATRTGGSGETQYF | TGTGCCACCCGGACAGGGGGGTCCGGGGAGACCCAGTACTTC
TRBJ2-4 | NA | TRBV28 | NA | CASFFPGKNIQYF | TGTGCCAGCTTTTTCCCGGGCAAAAACATTCAGTACTTC
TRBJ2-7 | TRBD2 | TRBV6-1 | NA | CASKALAGSYEQYF | TGTGCCAGTAAAGCTCTAGCGGGCTCCTACGAGCAGTACTTC
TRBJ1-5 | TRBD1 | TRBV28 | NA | CASSTSGTGDNQPQHF | TGTGCCAGCAGTACTTCCGGGACAGGGGACAATCAGCCCCAGCATTTT
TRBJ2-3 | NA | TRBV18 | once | CASSPPSLSDTQYF | TGTGCCAGCTCACCCCCTTCGTTATCAGATACGCAGTATTTT
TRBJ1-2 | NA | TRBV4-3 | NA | CASSQDREVYGYTF | TGCGCCAGCAGCCAAGACAGGGAGGTCTATGGCTACACCTTC
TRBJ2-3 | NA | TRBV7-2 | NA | CASTPGLGTDTQYF | TGTGCCAGCACCCCGGGCCTAGGCACAGATACGCAGTATTTT
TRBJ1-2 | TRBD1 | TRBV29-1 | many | CSVVRQGANYGYTF | TGCAGCGTTGTTAGGCAGGGGGCTAACTATGGCTACACCTTC
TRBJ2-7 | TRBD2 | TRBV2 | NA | CASRGGVEQYF | TGTGCCAGCAGGGGAGGGGTCGAGCAGTACTTC
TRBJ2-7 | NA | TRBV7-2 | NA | CASSLTASYEQYF | TGTGCCAGCAGCCTGACAGCTTCCTACGAGCAGTACTTC
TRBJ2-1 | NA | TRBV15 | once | CATSTGTEREQFF | TGTGCCACCAGCACGGGGACGGAGCGTGAGCAGTTCTTC
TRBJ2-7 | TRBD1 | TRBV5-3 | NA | CARSDGTGRRSYEQYF | TGTGCCAGAAGCGACGGGACAGGGAGACGCTCCTACGAGCAGTACTTC
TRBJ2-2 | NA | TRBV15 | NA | CATSRDRGVPGPTGELFF | TGTGCCACCAGCAGAGATCGGGGCGTCCCGGGGCCCACCGGGGAGCTGTTTTTT
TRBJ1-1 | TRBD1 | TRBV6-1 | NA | CASGGQGRTEAFF | TGTGCCAGCGGCGGACAGGGAAGAACTGAAGCTTTCTTT
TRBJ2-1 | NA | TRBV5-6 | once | CASSLAPLVYNEQFF | TGTGCCAGCAGCTTGGCCCCGCTAGTCTACAATGAGCAGTTCTTC
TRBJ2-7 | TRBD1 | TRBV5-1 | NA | CASSLVQGALNEQYF | TGCGCCAGCAGCTTGGTGCAGGGGGCGCTTAACGAGCAGTACTTC
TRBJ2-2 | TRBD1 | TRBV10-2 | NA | CASRSRGRGGELFF | TGCGCCAGCAGGTCCAGGGGGCGCGGCGGGGAGCTGTTTTTT
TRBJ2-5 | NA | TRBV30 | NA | CAWRLAGGTQYF | TGTGCCTGGAGACTCGCCGGTGGGACCCAGTACTTC
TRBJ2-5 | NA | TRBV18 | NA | CASSPLPGGLQETQYF | TGTGCCAGCTCACCCCTCCCCGGGGGCCTCCAAGAGACCCAGTACTTC
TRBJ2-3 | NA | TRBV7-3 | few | CASSPTGRHTDTQYF | TGTGCCAGCAGTCCGACAGGACGACACACAGATACGCAGTATTTT
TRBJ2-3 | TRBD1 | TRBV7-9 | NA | CASSDGQVTDTQYF | TGTGCCAGCAGCGACGGACAGGTCACAGATACGCAGTATTTT